The rows below give T cell receptor beta chains drawn from one sample of a study of glioma-infiltrating T cells after dendritic cell vaccination. Using immunoSEQ multiplex PCR, the repertoire was profiled, and TCRdb retains in-frame clones only, with some absent. The sample yields fewer than 95,000 clones, 75% to 90% seen once. The sample consisted of blood, taken after dendritic cell vaccination. All receptors derive from a human donor with glioblastoma. The CDR3 runs from the conserved cysteine through the conserved F or W. The D gene is left open where the match is weak. The size entry is marked missing in some rows and otherwise reads once, few, many or a size class.

DNA,CDR3,D,V,size,J
TGTGCCAGCAGTGAAGCAGGACAGGGGACTTCTAGCAATCAGCCCCAGCATTTT,CASSEAGQGTSSNQPQHF,TRBD1,TRBV25-1,once,TRBJ1-5
TGTGCCAGCAGCGTTCAGATTTACAATGAGCAGTTCTTC,CASSVQIYNEQFF,-,TRBV9,-,TRBJ2-1
TGTGCCAGCAGCCAACAGGGTACTAGCAATCAGCCCCAGCATTTT,CASSQQGTSNQPQHF,-,TRBV5-8,-,TRBJ1-5
TGTGCCAGCAGCTTACGGTCCCGCGGGTCTGGCACTGAAGCTTTCTTT,CASSLRSRGSGTEAFF,-,TRBV7-3,once,TRBJ1-1
TGTGCCAGCAGAACTACAGGGGCGGGGAACACTGAAGCTTTCTTT,CASRTTGAGNTEAFF,TRBD1,TRBV28,-,TRBJ1-1
TGTGCCAGCAGCCCCGCGGGGACAGGGGGCAATCAGCCCCAGCATTTT,CASSPAGTGGNQPQHF,TRBD1,TRBV28,few,TRBJ1-5
TGTGCCAGCAGCTTATCAGGGGTTCTGAACACTGAAGCTTTCTTT,CASSLSGVLNTEAFF,-,TRBV7-3,-,TRBJ1-1
TGCAGCGTTGAAGATACAGGGTATGGCTACACCTTC,CSVEDTGYGYTF,-,TRBV29-1,-,TRBJ1-2
TGCAGCGCACAATCAGGGTCTGGCTACACCTTC,CSAQSGSGYTF,-,TRBV29-1,-,TRBJ1-2
TGTGCCAGCAGCTTAGCGGTAGCGGGGGGACCTAGCACAGATACGCAGTATTTT,CASSLAVAGGPSTDTQYF,TRBD2,TRBV7-6,-,TRBJ2-3
TGTGCCAGCAGCTTGGGCAGTTGGGAGCAGTACTTC,CASSLGSWEQYF,-,TRBV7-6,few,TRBJ2-7
TGCAGTGCTAGAGGGGCCCAGTATTTT,CSARGAQYF,-,TRBV20-1,-,TRBJ2-3
TGTGCCAGCAGCTTAACGGCAACAACGGATACGCAGTATTTT,CASSLTATTDTQYF,-,TRBV7-3,-,TRBJ2-3
TGTGCCAGCAGCCCCCAGACAGGGGACACTGAAGCTTTCTTT,CASSPQTGDTEAFF,TRBD1,TRBV9,once,TRBJ1-1
TGTGCCAGCAGCTTAGGCAGGGCCAGTGAGACCCAGTACTTC,CASSLGRASETQYF,-,TRBV11-2,few,TRBJ2-5
TGTGCCAGCAGCCCGCGGGGGACTAGCGGGGTCGAGCAGTACTTC,CASSPRGTSGVEQYF,TRBD2,TRBV6-5,-,TRBJ2-7
TGTGCCAGCAGTTATTGGGGGGGACCTCAAGAGACCCAGTACTTC,CASSYWGGPQETQYF,TRBD2,TRBV6-6,once,TRBJ2-5
TGTGCCAGCAGCGTAGGGGACAGGGGGCTGTTGGAGACCCAGTACTTC,CASSVGDRGLLETQYF,TRBD1,TRBV9,-,TRBJ2-5
TGTGCCAGCAGCTCGGACACCGGGGAGCTGTTTTTT,CASSSDTGELFF,-,TRBV7-2,few,TRBJ2-2
TGTGCCAGCAGCTTGGGAGCGGGAGCAATCAACGGGGAGCTGTTTTTT,CASSLGAGAINGELFF,TRBD2,TRBV5-6,-,TRBJ2-2
TGTGCCAGCAGTCCCGGAGGCACGGCGGGTACGCAGTACTTC,CASSPGGTAGTQYF,-,TRBV6-5,-,TRBJ2-7
TGTGCCAGTAGTATCCGCAGGGGGAACACAGATACGCAGTATTTT,CASSIRRGNTDTQYF,TRBD1,TRBV19,-,TRBJ2-3
TGTGCCAGCTCACCACGACAGGATACGGAAGCTTTCTTT,CASSPRQDTEAFF,-,TRBV18,-,TRBJ1-1
TGTGCCAGCAGCTTAGCGGTAGGGGGCTGGTATGGCTACACCTTC,CASSLAVGGWYGYTF,TRBD1,TRBV7-9,-,TRBJ1-2
TGTGCCAGCAGCTTAGAGGGGACTAGCGGCTCCTACAATGAGCAGTTCTTC,CASSLEGTSGSYNEQFF,TRBD2,TRBV7-9,-,TRBJ2-1
TGCGCCAGCAGTGGGACAGGGGGTTCTGGCGGGGAGCTGTTTTTT,CASSGTGGSGGELFF,TRBD1,TRBV10-2,once,TRBJ2-2
TGTGCCAGCAGCTACGGGACTAGCGGAGGGAAAGAGACCCAGTACTTC,CASSYGTSGGKETQYF,TRBD2,TRBV5-4,-,TRBJ2-5
TGTGCCAGCAGTGTGGGGGCGGAGACCCAGTACTTC,CASSVGAETQYF,-,TRBV6-1,-,TRBJ2-5
TGTGCCTGGAACGCGGGCAGCTACGAGCAGTACTTC,CAWNAGSYEQYF,-,TRBV30,-,TRBJ2-7
TGTGCCAGCAGCGGGACAGGGAATGAAAAACTGTTTTTT,CASSGTGNEKLFF,TRBD1,TRBV9,-,TRBJ1-4
TGTGCCAGCAGCCCCCTTCGGGGCACAGATACGCAGTATTTT,CASSPLRGTDTQYF,-,TRBV5-4,-,TRBJ2-3
TGTGCCAGTAGTATATTCCTAGCGGGTTCCAAAAACATTCAGTACTTC,CASSIFLAGSKNIQYF,TRBD2,TRBV19,-,TRBJ2-4
TGTGCCAGCAGGACATCCGCTACTAACTATGGCTACACCTTC,CASRTSATNYGYTF,-,TRBV19,-,TRBJ1-2